The rows below give T cell receptor beta chains drawn from one sample of a study of blood T cell repertoires in COVID-19. The data were produced by immunoSEQ multiplex PCR, yet TCRdb's version contains in-frame clones alone and is incomplete. The repertoire holds 200,000 to 250,000 clones, about nine tenths seen once, with roughly 0.89% in the top ten. Sequencing was carried out using peripheral blood. The receptor set was obtained from a man younger than 45 with COVID-19, enrolled during active disease. The CDR3 runs from the conserved cysteine through the conserved F or W. A D gene is named only where the DNA matches it firmly. Clone size is given for some rows only: seen once, a few or many times, or a class if the clone is expanded.

d_call j_call v_call clone_size cdr3_aa cdr3_nt
TRBD1 TRBJ2-7 TRBV27 NA CASSFGTGDSEQYF TGTGCCAGCAGTTTTGGGACAGGGGACTCCGAGCAGTACTTC
NA TRBJ2-1 TRBV5-6 NA CASSVGPSSYNEQFF TGTGCCAGCAGCGTGGGCCCGAGCTCCTACAATGAGCAGTTCTTC
NA TRBJ1-1 TRBV5-5 NA CASSSRGNTEAFF TGTGCCAGCAGCTCTAGGGGTAACACTGAAGCTTTCTTT
NA TRBJ2-7 TRBV6-5 few CASTGQGGIPYEQYF TGTGCCAGCACCGGCCAAGGAGGAATTCCCTACGAGCAGTACTTC
TRBD1 TRBJ1-2 TRBV6-5 NA CASRDGQGMGYTF TGTGCCAGCAGAGACGGACAGGGTATGGGCTACACCTTC
NA TRBJ1-3 TRBV30 NA CAWSVRRIGHSGNTIYF TGTGCCTGGAGTGTACGGAGAATTGGACACTCTGGAAACACCATATATTTT
NA TRBJ2-2 TRBV10-3 NA CAISESSQTGELFF TGTGCCATCAGTGAGTCTAGCCAGACCGGGGAGCTGTTTTTT
TRBD1 TRBJ1-2 TRBV12-3/TRBV12-4 NA CASRKTGFGYTF TGTGCCAGCAGAAAGACAGGGTTTGGCTACACCTTC
NA TRBJ1-5 TRBV5-1 NA CATSLRENNQPQHF TGCGCCACCTCCCTACGGGAAAACAATCAGCCCCAGCATTTT
NA TRBJ2-1 TRBV28 once CASSFQGYNEQFF TGTGCCAGCAGTTTTCAGGGCTACAATGAGCAGTTCTTC
TRBD1 TRBJ1-2 TRBV29-1 NA CSVRRGASSGYTF TGCAGCGTACGCAGGGGGGCTAGCTCTGGCTACACCTTC
TRBD1 TRBJ2-3 TRBV9 NA CASSVDSWRTGATDTQYF TGTGCCAGCAGCGTAGACTCATGGAGGACAGGGGCCACAGATACGCAGTATTTT
TRBD2 TRBJ2-5 TRBV6-1 NA CASSEGGVIETQYF TGTGCCAGCAGTGAGGGGGGGGTTATCGAGACCCAGTACTTC
TRBD1 TRBJ2-5 TRBV5-6 NA CASSKTSGTGVQETQYF TGTGCCAGCAGCAAAACCTCCGGGACAGGGGTCCAAGAGACCCAGTACTTC
NA TRBJ1-4 TRBV28 NA CASSSTLTSFSEKLFF TGTGCCAGCAGTTCAACTCTCACCTCCTTTTCTGAAAAACTGTTTTTT
TRBD1 TRBJ2-3 TRBV18 NA CASSPGTGGMDTQYF TGTGCCAGCTCACCTGGGACAGGGGGGATGGATACGCAGTATTTT
NA TRBJ2-3 TRBV11-2 NA CASRKLSTDTQYF TGTGCCAGCAGGAAACTTAGCACAGATACGCAGTATTTT
TRBD1 TRBJ1-1 TRBV2 NA CASSSRTGLTEAFF TGTGCCAGCAGTTCAAGGACAGGTCTCACTGAAGCTTTCTTT
NA TRBJ1-1 TRBV3-1/TRBV3-2 NA CASSQMGGTEAFF TGTGCCAGCAGCCAAATGGGGGGCACTGAAGCTTTCTTT
TRBD2 TRBJ2-7 TRBV7-9 NA CASSRTSTLWEQYF TGTGCCAGCAGCCGGACTAGCACCCTGTGGGAGCAGTACTTC
TRBD2 TRBJ2-1 TRBV3-1/TRBV3-2 NA CASSPSGGTNNEQFF TGTGCCAGCAGCCCTAGCGGGGGGACTAACAATGAGCAGTTCTTC
TRBD1 TRBJ1-5 TRBV19 NA CASSMGQGIGNQPQHF TGTGCCAGTAGTATGGGACAGGGGATCGGCAATCAGCCCCAGCATTTT
TRBD1 TRBJ1-2 TRBV12-5 NA CASGLSMDRPYYGYTF TGTGCTAGTGGTTTGTCTATGGACAGGCCCTACTATGGCTACACCTTC
NA TRBJ1-6 TRBV6-6 NA CASSYDSYNSPLHF TGTGCCAGCAGTTACGACAGCTATAATTCACCCCTCCACTTT
NA TRBJ1-2 TRBV3-1/TRBV3-2 NA CASSQAQVGYGYTF TGTGCCAGCAGCCAAGCACAGGTTGGCTATGGCTACACCTTC
NA TRBJ1-1 TRBV27 NA CASSSEAEAFF TGTGCCAGCAGTTCGGAGGCTGAAGCTTTCTTT
NA TRBJ1-2 TRBV3-1/TRBV3-2 NA CASSQVPTAYGYTF TGTGCCAGCAGCCAAGTTCCGACAGCCTATGGCTACACCTTC
NA TRBJ2-2 TRBV5-1 NA CASSRGTANTGELFF TGCGCCAGCAGCCGCGGGACAGCAAACACCGGGGAGCTGTTTTTT
TRBD1 TRBJ1-1 TRBV3-1/TRBV3-2 NA CASSPTGGGTEAFF TGTGCCAGCAGCCCGACAGGGGGTGGCACTGAAGCTTTCTTT